This T cell receptor beta chain originates from a study of Ad26.COV2.S vaccination and SARS-CoV-2 variants (dated by TCRdb to 2020 to 2023). For context, the study as a whole: The specificity and breadth of SARS-CoV-2-reactive T cell receptors after Ad26.COV2.S vaccination were assessed by TCRbeta repertoire sequencing. A total of approximately 30 samples were included in the TCR-sequenced set, comprising roughly 19 Ad26.COV2.S vaccine recipients, 5 placebo recipients and 8 SARS-CoV-2 convalescent individuals. Study-level results and caveats: Compared with placebo recipients, Ad26.COV2.S recipients showed higher spike-specific TCR breadth (P = 0.0014). Substantial breadth of spike-specific CD8+ and CD4+ T cell responses was reported after vaccination. Non-spike TCR breadth was comparable between vaccine and placebo recipients, consistent with the vaccine containing only spike. The authors noted that total T cell responses may have been underestimated by the TCR breadth and depth analyses.

The immunoSEQ Assay was used to sequence TCRbeta CDR3 regions. After extraction, genomic DNA underwent amplification by bias-controlled multiplex PCR, followed by high-throughput sequencing. Under the source paper's analysis protocol: To quantify the absolute abundance of every unique TCRbeta CDR3 region, sequences were collapsed and filtered. T cell fraction was estimated by normalizing TCRbeta template counts to usable DNA, with usable DNA measured through amplification of reference genes found in all nucleated cells. Repertoire TCRs were annotated as SARS-CoV-2-specific by exact matching of V gene, CDR3 amino acid sequence and J gene to a known reactive TCR set. The reference SARS-CoV-2 TCR set was derived from MIRA and filtered for enrichment in COVID-19-positive ImmuneCODE repertoires, a step that removed public or cross-reactive TCRs. Using the MIRA antigens, annotated TCRs were further analysed by specific ORF or by position within an ORF. Breadth was defined as annotated unique rearrangements over total unique productive rearrangements; depth was the summed frequency of those rearrangements. Two-sided Wilcoxon rank-sum tests were used to compare TCR breadth between groups. TCRdb retrieved this table from immuneACCESS and kept in-frame rearrangements only. Not all clones are present; in checked studies, unresolved V genes account for under half, and no reason is known for the remainder. For V, J and clone size, that table is used; D and trimming come from the DNA. The sample profile shows 75,000 to 100,000 clones; roughly 84% of them were found once. The ten most abundant clones make up 15% to 20% of the sample.

Notes on this clone: The clone's antigen remains unknown. No base quality values were provided; no much bigger clone lies one nucleotide off.

According to the study, the label for this sample's time point signals: individuals recovered from natural SARS-CoV-2 infection. The germline V gene sets CDR1 to LGHNA and CDR2 to YSLEER. The CDR3 starts with the cysteine, ends with the phenylalanine, and has 17 residues. Only CDR3 DNA remains: 51 bases, in frame from the first base. Trimming takes 0 bases from V and 7 bases from J, and the germline ends sit 22 bases apart. This TCR was sampled from a human donor who had recovered from COVID-19. This receptor chain uses TRBV4-3 and TRBJ2-7; TRBD2 might be the D gene, on 6 matching bases. The starting material was peripheral blood, obtained after recovery from COVID-19. The nucleotides read TGCGCCAGCAGCCAAGATCCGCGGGGCCTCAGCTCTAGGGAGCAGTACTTC. This gives the protein CASSQDPRGLSSREQYF.